A single sample gave rise to the 9 T cell receptor beta chains below, sequenced in a study of blood T cell repertoires in COVID-19. Method: immunoSEQ multiplex PCR; TCRdb's copy keeps in-frame clones and lacks some. The profile covers around 480,000 clones, with 75% to 90% appearing a single time and under 0.85% taken by the ten largest. The material sequenced was PBMCs or T cells enriched from blood (not recorded which). All receptors derive from a woman younger than 35 who had recovered from COVID-19.

This chain links TRBV6-4 with TRBJ2-2; D unclear. The germline V gene encodes CDR1 MRHNA and CDR2 SNTAGT. The CDR3 sequence is 13 residues long. The V end lost 3 bases, the J end lost 5 bases, and 7 bases lay between the germline ends. Written as DNA, the CDR3 is TGTGCCAGCAGTGAAAGCGAAACCGGGGAGCTGTTTTTT. Translating gives CASSESETGELFF.

The J gene is TRBJ2-3, the V gene TRBV10-1; D might be TRBD2 (5 bases). The germline CDR1 and CDR2 sequences are WNHNN and SYGVQD (reference sequence). Trimming stripped 0 bases from V and 2 bases from J, with 12 bases between. CDR3 length: 16 amino acids. This chain's CDR3 is CASSESRAAATDTQYF. CDR3 coding DNA: TGCGCCAGCAGTGAGTCGAGAGCGGCGGCCACAGATACGCAGTATTTT.

This clone was recorded once. This specimen includes other DNA sequences encoding the same CDR3. This chain joins TRBV28 and TRBJ2-5; TRBD2 might be the D (6 bases). CDR1 and CDR2 (germline): MDHEN, SYDVKM. The CDR3 sequence is 13 residues long. Deletions cut 5 bases from V and 2 bases from J, with 9 bases between. CDR3 sequence: CASSPGGQETQYF. As DNA, the CDR3 is TGTGCCAGCAGTCCAGGAGGGCAAGAGACCCAGTACTTC.

This clone showed up just once. V usage is TRBV19 and J usage is TRBJ1-4; 8 nucleotides line up with TRBD1. The CDR3 runs 19 residues. Unmatched junction bases numbered 20, after V lost 6 bases and J lost 5 bases. CDR1 and CDR2 from the germline V gene are LNHDA and SQIVND (reference sequence). CDR3 protein: CASRNLLGQGGRLNEKLFF. The CDR3 DNA is TGTGCCAGTAGGAATCTCCTCGGACAGGGCGGAAGACTGAATGAAAAACTGTTTTTT.

This clone was observed a handful of times. This sequence joins TRBV14 and TRBJ1-4; TRBD1 agrees at 8 bases. CDR1 is SGHDN and CDR2 is FVKESK in the germline V gene. CDR3 length: 16 amino acids. J was trimmed by 8 bases and V by 4 bases; bases with no gene match: 12. CDR3 in DNA: TGTGCCAGCAGCCCTTATACAGGGGGAGAGGGCGAAAAACTGTTTTTT. As protein: CASSPYTGGEGEKLFF.

The sample holds one count of this clone. The rearrangement joins TRBV11-2 to TRBJ2-1; the match to TRBD2 covers 10 bases. Germline V lookup: CDR1 SGHAT, CDR2 FQNNGV. The CDR3 is made up of 14 amino acids. V was clipped by 6 bases and J by 10 bases; unmatched bases: 9. CDR3 sequence reads: CASRATSGVGEQFF. Written as DNA, the CDR3 is TGTGCCAGCAGAGCCACTAGCGGGGTAGGGGAGCAGTTCTTC. The entire variable domain, with the rest obtained from reference TRBV11-2 and TRBJ2-1, is as follows: EAGVAQSPRYKIIEKRQSVAFWCNPISGHATLYWYQQILGQGPKLLIQFQNNGVVDDSQLPKDRFSAERLKGVDSTLKIQPAKLEDSAVYLCASRATSGVGEQFFGPGTRLTVL.

The chain joins TRBV19 to TRBJ2-7, with 8 bases aligning to TRBD1. Germline-derived CDR1 and CDR2 are LNHDA and SQIVND (reference sequence). The CDR3 extends over 15 amino acids. V was clipped by 4 bases and J by 2 bases; unmatched bases: 7. In DNA, the CDR3 is TGTGCCAGTAGTACAGGACAGGGAGCCCCCTACGAGCAGTACTTC. Translated, it gives CASSTGQGAPYEQYF. Filled out from reference TRBV19 and TRBJ2-7, the complete variable domain reads DGGITQSPKYLFRKEGQNVTLSCEQNLNHDAMYWYRQDPGQGLRLIYYSQIVNDFQKGDIAEGYSVSREKKESFPLTVTSAQKNPTAFYLCASSTGQGAPYEQYFGPGTRLTVT.

The gene calls are TRBV5-1 and TRBJ1-3, with D unclear. V was trimmed by 0 bases and J by 2 bases, leaving 12 bases between them. Germline lookup yields CDR1 SGHRS and CDR2 YFSETQ. This CDR3 is 16 amino acids long. The CDR3 spells CASSLGAGGPGNTIYF. DNA for the CDR3: TGCGCCAGCAGCTTGGGTGCAGGAGGTCCTGGAAACACCATATATTTT.

V usage is TRBV5-6 and J usage is TRBJ1-4; D is possibly TRBD1 (5 bases). Trimming pared 0 bases from V and 5 bases from J, leaving 11 bases between. From germline, CDR1 is SGHDT and CDR2 YYEEEE. The CDR3 spans 15 residues. The CDR3 bases are TGTGCCAGCAGCTTGGGGCAGGGCTCCAATGAAAAACTGTTTTTT. This codes for CASSLGQGSNEKLFF.